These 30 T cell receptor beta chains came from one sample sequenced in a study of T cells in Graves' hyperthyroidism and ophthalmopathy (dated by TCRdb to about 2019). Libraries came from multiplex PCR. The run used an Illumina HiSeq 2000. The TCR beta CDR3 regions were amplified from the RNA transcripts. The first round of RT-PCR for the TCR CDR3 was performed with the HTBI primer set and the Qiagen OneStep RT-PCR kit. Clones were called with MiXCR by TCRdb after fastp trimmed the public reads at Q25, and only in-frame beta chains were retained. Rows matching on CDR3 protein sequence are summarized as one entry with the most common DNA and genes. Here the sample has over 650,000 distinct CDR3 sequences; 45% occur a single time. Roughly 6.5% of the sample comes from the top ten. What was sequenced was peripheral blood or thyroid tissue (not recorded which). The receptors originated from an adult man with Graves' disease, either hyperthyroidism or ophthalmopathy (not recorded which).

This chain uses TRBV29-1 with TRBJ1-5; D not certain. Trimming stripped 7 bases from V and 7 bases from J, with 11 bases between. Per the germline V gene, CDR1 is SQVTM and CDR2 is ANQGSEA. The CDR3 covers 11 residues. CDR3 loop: CSAGSWQPQHF. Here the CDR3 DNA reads TGCAGCGCCGGGAGTTGGCAGCCCCAGCATTTT.

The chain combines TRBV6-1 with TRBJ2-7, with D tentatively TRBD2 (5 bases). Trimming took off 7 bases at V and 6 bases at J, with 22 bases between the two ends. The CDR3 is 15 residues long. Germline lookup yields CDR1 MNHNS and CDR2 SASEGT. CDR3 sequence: CASTPGGVSGGEQYF. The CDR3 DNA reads TGTGCCAGCACCCCAGGCGGAGTTTCCGGAGGCGAGCAGTACTTC.

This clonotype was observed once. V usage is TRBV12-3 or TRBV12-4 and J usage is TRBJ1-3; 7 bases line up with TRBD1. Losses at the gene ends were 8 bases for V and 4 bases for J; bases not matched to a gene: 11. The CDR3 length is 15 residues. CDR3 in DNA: TGTGCCAGCCAGGGGCTACACAGGGGAGGAAACACCATATATTTT. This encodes CASQGLHRGGNTIYF.

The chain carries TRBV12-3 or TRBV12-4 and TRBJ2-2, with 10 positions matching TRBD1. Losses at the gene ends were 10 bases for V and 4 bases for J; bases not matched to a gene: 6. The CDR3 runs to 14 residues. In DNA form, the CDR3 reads TGTGCCACCACCGGGACAGGGGTCACCGGGGAGCTGTTTTTT. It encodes CATTGTGVTGELFF.

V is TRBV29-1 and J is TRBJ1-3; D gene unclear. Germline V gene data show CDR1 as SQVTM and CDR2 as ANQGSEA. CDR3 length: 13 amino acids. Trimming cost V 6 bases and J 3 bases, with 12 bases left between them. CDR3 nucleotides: TGCAGCGTGAGGACTGGGGATGGAAACACCATATATTTT. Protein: CSVRTGDGNTIYF.

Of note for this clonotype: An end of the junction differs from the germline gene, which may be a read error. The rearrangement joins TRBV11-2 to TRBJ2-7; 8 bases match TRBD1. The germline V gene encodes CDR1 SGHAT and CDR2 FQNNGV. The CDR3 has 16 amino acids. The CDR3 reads CASSSSTAGGGYEQCF. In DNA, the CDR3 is TGTGCCAGCAGCTCCAGCACCGCAGGGGGCGGTTACGAGCAGTGCTTC.

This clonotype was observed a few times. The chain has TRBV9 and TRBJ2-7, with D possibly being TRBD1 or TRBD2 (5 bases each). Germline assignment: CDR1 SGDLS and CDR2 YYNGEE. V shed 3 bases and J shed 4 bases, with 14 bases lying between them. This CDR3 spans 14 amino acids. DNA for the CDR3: TGTGCCAGCAGCGCCGACGGGGCCTCGTACGAGCAGTACTTC. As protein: CASSADGASYEQYF.

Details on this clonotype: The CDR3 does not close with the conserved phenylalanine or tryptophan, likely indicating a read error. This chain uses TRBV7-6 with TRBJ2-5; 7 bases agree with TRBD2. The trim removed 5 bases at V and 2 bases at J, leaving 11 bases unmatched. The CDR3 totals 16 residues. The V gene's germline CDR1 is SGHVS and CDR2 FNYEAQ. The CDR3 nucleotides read TGTGCCAGCAGCCAAGATCCTAGCGGCCGACAAGAGACCCAGTACCTC. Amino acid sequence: CASSQDPSGRQETQYL.

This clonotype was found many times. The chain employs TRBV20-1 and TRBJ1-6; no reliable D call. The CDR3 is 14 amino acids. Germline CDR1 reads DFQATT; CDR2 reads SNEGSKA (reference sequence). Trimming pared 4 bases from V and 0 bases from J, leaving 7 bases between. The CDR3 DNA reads TGCAGTGCTATTGATAGCTCCTATAATTCACCCCTCCACTTT. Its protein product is CSAIDSSYNSPLHF.

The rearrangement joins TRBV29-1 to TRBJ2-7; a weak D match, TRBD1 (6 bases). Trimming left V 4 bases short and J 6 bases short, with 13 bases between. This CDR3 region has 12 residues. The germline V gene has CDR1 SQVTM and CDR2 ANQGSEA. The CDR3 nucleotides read TGCAGCGTTGGGATGGGGGCGGGCGAGCAGTACTTC. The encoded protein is CSVGMGAGEQYF.

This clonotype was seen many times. DNA of the CDR3: TGCAGCGTTGAAGAGAAGCGAAACTATGGCTACACCTTC. Protein sequence: CSVEEKRNYGYTF. V and J are TRBV29-1 and TRBJ1-2; no clear D. Deletions cut 0 bases from V and 2 bases from J, with 7 bases between. Germline V gene lookup returns CDR1 SQVTM and CDR2 ANQGSEA. This CDR3 region has 13 residues.

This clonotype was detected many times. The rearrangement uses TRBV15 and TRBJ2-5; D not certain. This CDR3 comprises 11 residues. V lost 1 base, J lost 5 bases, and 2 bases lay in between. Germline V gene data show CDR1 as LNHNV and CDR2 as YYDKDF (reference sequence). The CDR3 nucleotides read TGTGCCACCAGCAGAGTGGAGACCCAGTACTTC. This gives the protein CATSRVETQYF.

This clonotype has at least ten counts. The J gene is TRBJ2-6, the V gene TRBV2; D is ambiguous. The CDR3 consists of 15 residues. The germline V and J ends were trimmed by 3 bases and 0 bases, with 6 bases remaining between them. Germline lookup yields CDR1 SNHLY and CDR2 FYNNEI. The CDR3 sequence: CASSDLGSGANVLTF. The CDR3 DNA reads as TGTGCCAGCAGTGACCTCGGCTCTGGGGCCAACGTCCTGACTTTC.

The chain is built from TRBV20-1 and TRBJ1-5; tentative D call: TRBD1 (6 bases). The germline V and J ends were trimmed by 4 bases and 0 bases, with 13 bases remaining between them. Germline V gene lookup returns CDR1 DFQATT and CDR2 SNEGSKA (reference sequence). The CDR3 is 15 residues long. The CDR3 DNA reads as TGCAGTGCTATGGTGGGGGGGCATAGCAATCAGCCCCAGCATTTT. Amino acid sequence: CSAMVGGHSNQPQHF.

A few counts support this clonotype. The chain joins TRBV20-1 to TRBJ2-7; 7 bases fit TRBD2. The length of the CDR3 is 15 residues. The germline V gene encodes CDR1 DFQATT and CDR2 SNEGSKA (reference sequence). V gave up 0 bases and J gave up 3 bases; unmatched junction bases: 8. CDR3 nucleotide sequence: TGCAGTGCTAGAGAGGGAGGGGCAAACCTCTACGAGCAGTACTTC. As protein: CSAREGGANLYEQYF.

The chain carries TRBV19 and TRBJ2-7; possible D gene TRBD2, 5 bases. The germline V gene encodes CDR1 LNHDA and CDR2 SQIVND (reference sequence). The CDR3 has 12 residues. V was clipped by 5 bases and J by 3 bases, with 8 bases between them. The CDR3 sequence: CASSEGHYEQYF. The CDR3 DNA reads TGTGCCAGTAGTGAGGGCCACTACGAGCAGTACTTC.

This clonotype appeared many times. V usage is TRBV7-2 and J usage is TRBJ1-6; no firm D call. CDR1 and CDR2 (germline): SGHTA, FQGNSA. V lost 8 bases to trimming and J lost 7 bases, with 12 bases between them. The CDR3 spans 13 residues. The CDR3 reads CASQFGPNSPLHF. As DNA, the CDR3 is TGTGCCAGCCAATTTGGGCCCAATTCACCCCTCCACTTT.

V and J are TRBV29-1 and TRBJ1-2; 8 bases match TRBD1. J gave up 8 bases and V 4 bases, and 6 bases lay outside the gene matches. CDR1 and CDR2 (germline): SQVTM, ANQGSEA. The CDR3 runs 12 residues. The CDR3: CSVVAGGGGYTF. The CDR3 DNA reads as TGCAGCGTTGTCGCAGGGGGCGGCGGCTACACCTTC.

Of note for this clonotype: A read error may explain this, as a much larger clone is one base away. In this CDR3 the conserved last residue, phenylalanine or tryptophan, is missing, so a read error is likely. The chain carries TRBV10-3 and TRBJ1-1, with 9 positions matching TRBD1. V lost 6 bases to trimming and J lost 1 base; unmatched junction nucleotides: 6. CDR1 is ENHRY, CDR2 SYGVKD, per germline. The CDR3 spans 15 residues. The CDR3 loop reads CAISTPGQGNTEAFL. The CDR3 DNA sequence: TGTGCCATCAGCACCCCGGGACAGGGGAACACTGAAGCTTTCCTT.

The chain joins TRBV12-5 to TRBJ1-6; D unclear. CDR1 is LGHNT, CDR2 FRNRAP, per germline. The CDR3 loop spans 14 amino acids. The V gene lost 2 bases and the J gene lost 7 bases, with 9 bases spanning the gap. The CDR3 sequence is CASGLSRFNSPLHF. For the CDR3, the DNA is TGTGCTAGTGGTTTGAGCAGATTCAATTCACCCCTCCACTTT.

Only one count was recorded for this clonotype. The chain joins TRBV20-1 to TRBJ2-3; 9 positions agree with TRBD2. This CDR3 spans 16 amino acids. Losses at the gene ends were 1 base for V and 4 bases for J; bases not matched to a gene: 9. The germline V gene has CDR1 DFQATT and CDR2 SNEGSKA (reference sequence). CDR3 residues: CSARGVAGDAADTQYF. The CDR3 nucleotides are TGCAGTGCTAGAGGGGTAGCGGGGGACGCGGCAGATACGCAGTATTTT.

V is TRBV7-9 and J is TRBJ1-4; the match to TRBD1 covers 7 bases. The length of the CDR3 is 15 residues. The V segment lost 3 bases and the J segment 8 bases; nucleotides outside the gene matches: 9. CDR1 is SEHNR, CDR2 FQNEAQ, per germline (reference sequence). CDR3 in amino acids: CASSFISGGEEKLFF. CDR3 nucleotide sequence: TGTGCCAGCAGCTTCATATCAGGGGGTGAGGAAAAACTGTTTTTT. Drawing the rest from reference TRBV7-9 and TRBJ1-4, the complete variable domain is DTGVSQNPRHKITKRGQNVTFRCDPISEHNRLYWYRQTLGQGPEFLTYFQNEAQLEKSRLLSDRFSAERPKGSFSTLEIQRTEQGDSAMYLCASSFISGGEEKLFFGSGTQLSVL.

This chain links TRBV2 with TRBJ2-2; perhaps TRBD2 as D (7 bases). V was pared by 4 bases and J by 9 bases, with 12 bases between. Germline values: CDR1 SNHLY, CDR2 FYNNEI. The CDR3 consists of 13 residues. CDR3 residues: CASSGGGVWELFF. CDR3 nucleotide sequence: TGTGCCAGCAGTGGGGGGGGCGTTTGGGAGCTGTTTTTT.

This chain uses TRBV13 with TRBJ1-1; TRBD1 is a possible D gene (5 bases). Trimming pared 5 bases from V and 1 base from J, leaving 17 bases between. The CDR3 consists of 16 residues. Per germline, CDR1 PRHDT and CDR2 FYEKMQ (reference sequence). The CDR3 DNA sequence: TGTGCCAGCAGCCACGGTAATCCAGGGCAGAACACTGAAGCTTTCTTT. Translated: CASSHGNPGQNTEAFF.

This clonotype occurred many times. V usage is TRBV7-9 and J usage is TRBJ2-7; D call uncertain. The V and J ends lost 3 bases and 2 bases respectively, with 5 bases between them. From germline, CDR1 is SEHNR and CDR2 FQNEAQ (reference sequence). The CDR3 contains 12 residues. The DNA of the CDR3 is TGTGCCAGCAGCTTTACGACCTACGAGCAGTACTTC. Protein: CASSFTTYEQYF.

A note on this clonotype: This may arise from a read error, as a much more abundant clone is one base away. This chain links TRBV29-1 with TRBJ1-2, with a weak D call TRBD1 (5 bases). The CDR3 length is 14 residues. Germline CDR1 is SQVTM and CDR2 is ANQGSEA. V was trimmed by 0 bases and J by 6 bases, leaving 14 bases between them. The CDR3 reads CSVEEEGRDHGYTF. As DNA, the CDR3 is TGCAGCGTTGAAGAGGAGGGGCGGGACCATGGCTACACCTTC. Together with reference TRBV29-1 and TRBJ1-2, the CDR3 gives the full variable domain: SAVISQKPSRDICQRGTSLTIQCQVDSQVTMMFWYRQQPGQSLTLIATANQGSEATYESGFVIDKFPISRPNLTFSTLTVSNMSPEDSSIYLCSVEEEGRDHGYTFGSGTRLTVV.

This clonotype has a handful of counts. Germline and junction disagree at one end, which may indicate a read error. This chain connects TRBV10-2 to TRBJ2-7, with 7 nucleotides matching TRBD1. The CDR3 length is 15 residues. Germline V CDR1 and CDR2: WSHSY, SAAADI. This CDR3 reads CASSDKAGGDYEQYF. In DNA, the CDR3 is TGTGCCAGCAGTGACAAGGCAGGGGGAGATTACGAGCAGTACTTC.

The CDR3 loop is CASSWTGRADEQYF. For the CDR3, the DNA is TGCGCCAGCAGCTGGACAGGACGGGCCGACGAGCAGTACTTC. The chain employs TRBV5-1 and TRBJ2-7, with 7 nucleotides matching TRBD1. J was trimmed by 5 bases and V by 3 bases; bases with no gene match: 8. Per the germline V gene, CDR1 is SGHRS and CDR2 is YFSETQ. There are 14 residues in the CDR3.

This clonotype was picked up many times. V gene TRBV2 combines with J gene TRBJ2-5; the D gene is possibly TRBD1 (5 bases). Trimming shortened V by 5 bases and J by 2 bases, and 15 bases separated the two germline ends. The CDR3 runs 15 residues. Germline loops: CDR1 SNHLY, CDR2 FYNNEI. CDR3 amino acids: CASSRGQVEQETQYF. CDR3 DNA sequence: TGTGCCAGCAGTAGGGGTCAGGTAGAACAAGAGACCCAGTACTTC.

The CDR3 reads CATSDGSGGGNQPQHF. CDR3 sequence (DNA): TGTGCCACCAGTGACGGGTCGGGGGGGGGCAATCAGCCCCAGCATTTT. V gene TRBV24-1 combines with J gene TRBJ1-5, with a possible D match to TRBD1 (5 bases). The CDR3 consists of 16 residues. Trimming pared 4 bases from V and 2 bases from J, leaving 14 bases between. In germline, CDR1 is KGHDR, CDR2 SFDVKD.